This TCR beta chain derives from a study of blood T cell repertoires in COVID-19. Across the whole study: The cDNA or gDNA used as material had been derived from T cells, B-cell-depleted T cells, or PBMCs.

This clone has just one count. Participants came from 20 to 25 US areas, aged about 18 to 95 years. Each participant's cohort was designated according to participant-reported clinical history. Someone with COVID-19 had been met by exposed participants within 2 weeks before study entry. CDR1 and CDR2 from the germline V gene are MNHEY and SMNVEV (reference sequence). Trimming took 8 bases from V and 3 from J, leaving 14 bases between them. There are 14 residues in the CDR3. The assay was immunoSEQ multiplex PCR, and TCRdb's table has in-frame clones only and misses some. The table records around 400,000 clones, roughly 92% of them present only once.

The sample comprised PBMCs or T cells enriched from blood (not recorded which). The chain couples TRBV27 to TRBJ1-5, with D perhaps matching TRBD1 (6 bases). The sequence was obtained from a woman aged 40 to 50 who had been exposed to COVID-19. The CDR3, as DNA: TGTGCCAGCCGCGGGGGCGCGTTCAATCAGCCCCAGCATTTT. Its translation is CASRGGAFNQPQHF.